Each of the 19 T cell receptor beta chains below was sequenced from the same sample in a study of shared clonotypes between healthy human individuals. This table comes from immunoSEQ multiplex PCR, and its TCRdb copy is limited to in-frame clones, with some not included. The data contain roughly 450,000 clones, around 74% of them singletons. Sequenced material: PBMCs. All receptors derive from a woman between 35 and 50 years old in good health. Some clones in this sample may be carry-over from other donors' samples.

J is TRBJ2-1 and V is TRBV18; no reliable D call. This CDR3 has 14 residues. Trimming left V 2 bases short and J 3 bases short, with 8 bases between. Germline CDR1 and CDR2: KGHSH and LQKENI. Here the CDR3 reads CASSPIPYYNEQFF. CDR3 in DNA: TGTGCCAGCTCACCAATCCCGTACTACAATGAGCAGTTCTTC.

The chain combines TRBV7-9 with TRBJ2-7, with 8 bases aligning to TRBD2. CDR3 length: 15 amino acids. J lost 3 bases, V lost 2 bases, and 6 bases had no gene match. Looked up from germline, CDR1 is SEHNR and CDR2 is FQNEAQ (reference sequence). The CDR3 region has the DNA TGTGCCAGCAGCTTAAGGTTAGCGGGAATCTACGAGCAGTACTTC. Protein product: CASSLRLAGIYEQYF.

Worth noting for this clone: The sample holds other DNA sequences that translate to the same CDR3. The chain joins TRBV28 to TRBJ1-1; D uncertain. CDR1 and CDR2 (germline): MDHEN, SYDVKM. Trimming removed 4 bases from V and 0 bases from J, with 6 bases in between. The CDR3 extends over 13 amino acids. The CDR3 loop is CASSSGVNTEAFF. CDR3 DNA: TGTGCCAGCAGTTCCGGGGTGAACACTGAAGCTTTCTTT. The entire variable domain, with the rest obtained from reference TRBV28 and TRBJ1-1, is as follows: DVKVTQSSRYLVKRTGEKVFLECVQDMDHENMFWYRQDPGLGLRLIYFSYDVKMKEKGDIPEGYSVSREKKERFSLILESASTNQTSMYLCASSSGVNTEAFFGQGTRLTVV.

The V gene is TRBV11-3, the J gene TRBJ2-1; D not resolved. The CDR3 length is 16 residues. Germline V gene lookup returns CDR1 SGHNT and CDR2 YENEEA. V dropped 6 bases and J dropped 6 bases, with 21 bases sitting between them. The CDR3 spells CASREPVGPVGNEQFF. CDR3 sequence (DNA): TGTGCCAGCAGGGAACCTGTAGGGCCAGTGGGCAATGAGCAGTTCTTC.

The rearrangement links TRBV10-2 to TRBJ1-5; D gene uncertain. The CDR3 totals 13 residues. Trimming left V 4 bases short and J 5 bases short, with 9 bases between. The germline gives CDR1 WSHSY, CDR2 SAAADI. The CDR3 DNA is TGCGCCAGCAGTGCGGAAATTCATCAGCCCCAGCATTTT. Translation gives CASSAEIHQPQHF.

This clone was seen a few times. The gene calls are TRBV18 and TRBJ1-1; D is unresolved. CDR1 and CDR2 from the germline V gene are KGHSH and LQKENI. The ends were cut back, 3 bases at V and 1 base at J, with 12 bases in the middle. This CDR3 has 15 amino acids. CDR3 nucleotide sequence: TGTGCCAGCTCACCTTTACCCATGCCGAACACTGAAGCTTTCTTT. Protein: CASSPLPMPNTEAFF.

A few counts support this clone. The rearrangement uses TRBV11-2 and TRBJ2-1; TRBD2 might be the D (5 bases). V gave up 5 bases and J gave up 10 bases, with 18 bases separating them. The length of the CDR3 is 14 residues. Germline V lookup: CDR1 SGHAT, CDR2 FQNNGV. Here the CDR3 reads CASSPGLGEVEQFF. The CDR3 nucleotides are TGTGCCAGCAGCCCAGGCCTGGGAGAAGTCGAGCAGTTCTTC.

V is TRBV7-8 and J is TRBJ2-5; TRBD2 matches 8 bases. Trimming removed 1 base from V and 4 bases from J; junction bases left unmatched: 5. This CDR3 region has 15 residues. CDR1 SGHVS and CDR2 FQNEAQ come from the germline V gene. The CDR3 nucleotides read TGTGCCAGCAGCTTAGAGGGACTAGTATTAGAGACCCAGTACTTC. Translated: CASSLEGLVLETQYF.

The CDR3 DNA reads as TGCGCCAGCAGCCAACCCACCCGGGACGCGAAAAACATTCAGTACTTC. It codes for CASSQPTRDAKNIQYF. The rearrangement joins TRBV4-1 to TRBJ2-4; either TRBD1 or TRBD2 may supply D (5 bases each). Trimming shortened V by 2 bases and J by 4 bases, and 15 bases separated the two germline ends. The CDR3 runs to 16 residues. In germline, CDR1 is MGHRA, CDR2 YSYEKL.

As regards this clone: The same CDR3 can be traced to other DNA sequences in this sample. CDR3 nucleotides: TGTGCCAGCAGTGAACTCCTCACAGATACGCAGTATTTT. Translating gives CASSELLTDTQYF. This chain connects TRBV2 to TRBJ2-3; no clear D. CDR3 size: 13 residues. Per the germline V gene, CDR1 is SNHLY and CDR2 is FYNNEI. V lost 2 bases and J 2 bases, leaving 5 bases between the germline ends.

This chain uses TRBV23-1 with TRBJ1-2, with D possibly matching TRBD1 (6 bases). TRBV23-1 is designated an ORF whose function remains uncertain. The CDR3 is 15 amino acids. The V gene lost 1 base and the J gene lost 1 base, with 10 bases spanning the gap. CDR3 sequence (DNA): TGCGCCAGCAGTCAATTGGGGACATGTAACTATGGCTACACCTTC. Translation gives CASSQLGTCNYGYTF.

This clone was recorded only once. The sample holds other DNA sequences that translate to the same CDR3. This chain connects TRBV5-1 to TRBJ2-3; D is unclear. The CDR3 length is 12 residues. The germline V and J ends were trimmed by 4 bases and 2 bases, with 5 bases remaining between them. Germline V CDR1 and CDR2: SGHRS, YFSETQ. In DNA form, the CDR3 reads TGCGCCAGCAGCCCCGACACAGATACGCAGTATTTT. Its protein is CASSPDTDTQYF.

V is TRBV5-6 and J is TRBJ2-1; D might be TRBD1 (6 bases). Trimming stripped 1 base from V and 5 bases from J, with 16 bases between. The CDR3 extends over 16 amino acids. Germline values: CDR1 SGHDT, CDR2 YYEEEE. The CDR3 DNA follows: TGTGCCAGCAGCTTGAGGGGTCTGACAGGAGACAATGAGCAGTTCTTC. It yields the protein CASSLRGLTGDNEQFF.

This clone has at least ten counts. The chain couples TRBV28 to TRBJ1-2, with no clear D. The V end lost 1 base, the J end lost 7 bases, and 10 bases lay between the germline ends. Germline V gene sequence: CDR1 MDHEN, CDR2 SYDVKM. The CDR3 runs 13 residues. This CDR3 is CASSLYQDFGYTF. Here the CDR3 DNA reads TGTGCCAGCAGTTTATATCAAGATTTTGGCTACACCTTC.

As regards this clone: At the DNA level, this CDR3 is encoded by other sequences in the same sample as well. The chain joins TRBV28 to TRBJ2-1; 13 bases match TRBD2. CDR1 is MDHEN, CDR2 SYDVKM, per germline. The CDR3 runs 16 residues. V was pared by 5 bases and J by 6 bases, with 7 bases of the junction left unmatched. The CDR3, as DNA: TGTGCCAGCAGTCCACTAGCGGGAGGGCCGGGCAATGAGCAGTTCTTC. Translation: CASSPLAGGPGNEQFF.

The chain recombines TRBV19 with TRBJ2-1, with 7 nucleotides matching TRBD2. Germline loops: CDR1 LNHDA, CDR2 SQIVND (reference sequence). Germline trimming cut 3 bases from V and 4 bases from J; bases unmatched to any gene: 3. The CDR3 loop spans 14 amino acids. CDR3 residues: CASSIFSGYNEQFF. The CDR3 region has the DNA TGTGCCAGTAGTATTTTTAGCGGGTACAATGAGCAGTTCTTC.

This clone has more than one count but fewer than ten. The CDR3 DNA reads as TGTGCCAGCCGCATTACCGGGACAGGGAACTACAATGAGCAGTTCTTC. Translation: CASRITGTGNYNEQFF. V and J are TRBV7-9 and TRBJ2-1, with TRBD1 identical over 9 bases. The CDR3 length is 16 residues. Germline V gene lookup returns CDR1 SEHNR and CDR2 FQNEAQ (reference sequence). Losses at the gene ends were 8 bases for V and 3 bases for J; bases not matched to a gene: 11.

V is TRBV27 and J is TRBJ2-1, with 13 bases aligning to TRBD2. The germline V gene has CDR1 MNHEY and CDR2 SMNVEV (reference sequence). This CDR3 contains 20 residues. J was trimmed by 8 bases and V by 4 bases; bases with no gene match: 20. Here the CDR3 DNA reads TGTGCCAGCAGTTCTAAGCCGATACGACTAGCGGGAGGACGAATGGATGAGCAGTTCTTC. Translation: CASSSKPIRLAGGRMDEQFF.

This clone came up once. The J gene is TRBJ2-1, the V gene TRBV6-1; D remains ambiguous. V was cut by 1 base and J by 9 bases, with 10 bases left in between. Looked up from germline, CDR1 is MNHNS and CDR2 is SASEGT. The CDR3 sequence is 13 residues long. CDR3 bases: TGTGCCAGCAGTGAAGTAAGAGCCGTTGAGCAGTTCTTC. Translated: CASSEVRAVEQFF.